Presented here are 15 T cell receptor beta chains from one specimen sequenced in a study of long-term antiretroviral therapy in people with HIV (dated 2022 in TCRdb). The immunoSEQ hsTCRB v3.0 assay was used at survey level resolution to sequence the TRB variable region. TCRdb retrieved this table from immuneACCESS and kept in-frame rearrangements only. Not all clones are present; in checked studies, unresolved V genes account for under half, and no reason is known for the remainder. Counted in this sample were 20,000 to 25,000 clones; 70% to 90% of them appeared once. The top ten constitute 4% to 5% of the sample. Source: unsorted PBMCs, taken 1.3 years after starting antiretroviral therapy. The receptors were sampled from a man aged 60-69 years with HIV.

The chain links TRBV9 to TRBJ1-2; 7 bases match TRBD1. The V gene's germline CDR1 is SGDLS and CDR2 YYNGEE. This CDR3 is built from 17 residues. V lost 3 bases, J lost 6 bases, and 17 bases stayed unmatched. The CDR3 DNA sequence: TGTGCCAGCAGCGGAGAAAACACACAGGGGATCGTCGATGGCTACACCTTC. Translation gives CASSGENTQGIVDGYTF.

In its sample, this clone was seen once. V gene TRBV7-9 combines with J gene TRBJ1-2; the D is unclear. The CDR3 is made up of 13 amino acids. Per germline, CDR1 SEHNR and CDR2 FQNEAQ (reference sequence). The V end lost 0 bases, the J end lost 10 bases, and 12 bases lay between the germline ends. CDR3 DNA sequence: TGTGCCAGCAGCTTAGCCCTTGGGGATTTCTACACCTTC. Translation gives CASSLALGDFYTF.

This rearrangement joins TRBV10-3 to TRBJ2-7, with 10 bases identical to TRBD1. CDR1 is ENHRY and CDR2 is SYGVKD in the germline V gene. The CDR3 has 15 amino acids. The ends lost 3 bases at V and 4 bases at J; junction bases unmatched: 6. CDR3 amino acids: CAISDTGTGAYEQYF. The CDR3 DNA follows: TGTGCCATCAGTGATACCGGGACAGGGGCATACGAGCAGTACTTC.

This clone showed up just a few times. The rearrangement links TRBV5-1 to TRBJ1-3; 8 nucleotides line up with TRBD1. The CDR3 runs to 18 residues. Germline loops: CDR1 SGHRS, CDR2 YFSETQ. Trimming removed 4 bases from V and 0 bases from J; junction bases left unmatched: 12. The chain's CDR3 is CASSRDRMGSISGNTIYF. In nucleotides, the CDR3 is TGCGCCAGCAGCCGGGACAGGATGGGATCAATCTCTGGAAACACCATATATTTT.

J is TRBJ2-1 and V is TRBV5-6; TRBD2 matches 10 bases. V lost 2 bases to trimming and J lost 12 bases; unmatched junction nucleotides: 14. Germline V gives CDR1 SGHDT, CDR2 YYEEEE. This CDR3 contains 16 residues. The CDR3 DNA follows: TGTGCCAGCAGCTTCCGGCTAGCGGGGGCCTTGGGGGTGCAGTTCTTC. Translated, it gives CASSFRLAGALGVQFF.

J is TRBJ2-6 and V is TRBV12-5, with D perhaps TRBD2 (7 bases). V was cut by 6 bases and J by 1 base, with 16 bases left in between. This CDR3 region has 17 residues. Looked up from germline, CDR1 is LGHNT and CDR2 is FRNRAP. The CDR3 region is CASGPRGGRSGANVLTF. The CDR3, as DNA: TGTGCTAGTGGCCCAAGGGGGGGGAGGTCTGGGGCCAACGTCCTGACTTTC.

The chain links TRBV19 to TRBJ2-3; D uncertain. This CDR3 is built from 14 residues. Deletions cut 1 base from V and 3 bases from J, with 8 bases between. The germline CDR1 and CDR2 sequences are LNHDA and SQIVND (reference sequence). CDR3 DNA: TGTGCCAGTAGTATAGGGCTAGGAACAGATACGCAGTATTTT. Translation: CASSIGLGTDTQYF.

The chain carries TRBV9 and TRBJ1-2, with 7 bases lining up with TRBD1. V was pared by 1 base and J by 3 bases, with 3 bases of the junction left unmatched. The germline CDR1 and CDR2 sequences are SGDLS and YYNGEE. The CDR3 runs to 14 residues. CDR3 in amino acids: CASSVTGQDYGYTF. As DNA, the CDR3 is TGTGCCAGCAGCGTAACAGGACAGGACTATGGCTACACCTTC.

The gene calls are TRBV7-2 and TRBJ1-3, with D perhaps matching TRBD1 (6 bases). This CDR3 has 15 amino acids. Trimming shortened V by 5 bases and J by 0 bases, and 11 bases separated the two germline ends. Per germline, CDR1 SGHTA and CDR2 FQGNSA. The CDR3 region is CASSPGARSGNTIYF. The CDR3 DNA is TGTGCCAGCAGCCCGGGGGCTCGCTCTGGAAACACCATATATTTT.

J is TRBJ2-7 and V is TRBV27; tentatively, D is TRBD1 (6 bases). Looked up from germline, CDR1 is MNHEY and CDR2 is SMNVEV (reference sequence). V lost 3 bases and J 2 bases, leaving 11 bases between the germline ends. The CDR3 runs 14 residues. Here the CDR3 DNA reads TGTGCCAGCAGTTTGGACAGATACACCTACGAGCAGTACTTC. Its protein product is CASSLDRYTYEQYF.

The chain carries TRBV12-5 and TRBJ2-7, with 7 bases aligning to TRBD2. The CDR3 is 18 amino acids. V trimming: 3 bases; J trimming: 0 bases; junction bases outside the gene matches: 14. Germline CDR1 and CDR2: LGHNT and FRNRAP. The CDR3 protein is CASGLIGGVGGGSYEQYF. The CDR3 DNA reads TGTGCTAGTGGTTTAATTGGAGGTGTGGGGGGGGGCTCCTACGAGCAGTACTTC.

This clone was detected a few times. V gene TRBV29-1 combines with J gene TRBJ2-7; a weak D match, TRBD1 (5 bases). The CDR3 extends over 13 amino acids. Germline assignment: CDR1 SQVTM and CDR2 ANQGSEA. The V end lost 6 bases, the J end lost 3 bases, and 15 bases lay between the germline ends. CDR3 nucleotides: TGCAGCGTAAGGTGGGGCGCTGACTACGAGCAGTACTTC. Translated: CSVRWGADYEQYF.

J is TRBJ2-1 and V is TRBV7-8; D is uncertain. Trimming took 0 bases from V and 3 from J, leaving 6 bases between them. Germline V CDR1 and CDR2: SGHVS, FQNEAQ. The CDR3 consists of 14 residues. CDR3 sequence (DNA): TGTGCCAGCAGCTTAGCGGTGCTCTACAATGAGCAGTTCTTC. Translated, it gives CASSLAVLYNEQFF.

V usage is TRBV29-1 and J usage is TRBJ2-5, with TRBD2 identical over 9 bases. CDR1 and CDR2 from the germline V gene are SQVTM and ANQGSEA. The ends lost 4 bases at V and 3 bases at J; junction bases unmatched: 0. There are 12 residues in the CDR3. The CDR3 here is CSVASGKETQYF. For the CDR3, the DNA is TGCAGCGTTGCTAGCGGGAAAGAGACCCAGTACTTC.

A note on this clone: Other DNA sequences from this sample encode an identical CDR3 as well. The J gene is TRBJ2-3, the V gene TRBV5-1, with 7 bases fitting TRBD2. The germline V gene encodes CDR1 SGHRS and CDR2 YFSETQ. Losses at the gene ends were 4 bases for V and 5 bases for J; bases not matched to a gene: 7. The CDR3 spans 14 residues. CDR3 protein: CASSPGGQGDTQYF. CDR3 sequence (DNA): TGCGCCAGCAGCCCGGGAGGACAAGGAGATACGCAGTATTTT. Full variable domain (remainder filled in from reference TRBV5-1 and TRBJ2-3): KAGVTQTPRYLIKTRGQQVTLSCSPISGHRSVSWYQQTPGQGLQFLFEYFSETQRNKGNFPGRFSGRQFSNSRSEMNVSTLELGDSALYLCASSPGGQGDTQYFGPGTRLTVL.